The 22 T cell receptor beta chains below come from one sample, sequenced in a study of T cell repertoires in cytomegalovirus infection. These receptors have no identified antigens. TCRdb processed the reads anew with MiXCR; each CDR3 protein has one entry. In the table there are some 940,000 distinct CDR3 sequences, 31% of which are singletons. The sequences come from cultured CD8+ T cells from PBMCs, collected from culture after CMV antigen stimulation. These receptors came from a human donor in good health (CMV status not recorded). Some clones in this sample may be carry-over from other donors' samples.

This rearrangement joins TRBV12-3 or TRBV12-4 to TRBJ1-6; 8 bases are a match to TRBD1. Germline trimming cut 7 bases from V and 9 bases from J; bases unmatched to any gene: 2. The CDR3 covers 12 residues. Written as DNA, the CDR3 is TGTGCCAGCACAACAGGGGGTTCACCCCTCCACTTT. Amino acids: CASTTGGSPLHF.

CDR3 sequence reads: CASRDSYYSYEQYV. The CDR3 coding sequence is TGTGCCAGCAGAGACAGCTATTACTCCTACGAGCAGTACGTC. The chain couples TRBV6-6 to TRBJ2-7; possibly TRBD1 for D (5 bases). Germline loops: CDR1 MNHNY, CDR2 SVGAGI (reference sequence). CDR3 length: 14 residues. Trimming removed 6 bases from V and 0 bases from J, with 12 bases in between.

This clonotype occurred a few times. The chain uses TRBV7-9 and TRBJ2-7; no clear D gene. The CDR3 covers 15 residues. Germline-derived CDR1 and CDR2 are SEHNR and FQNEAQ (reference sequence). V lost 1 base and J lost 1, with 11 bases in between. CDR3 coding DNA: TGTGCCAGCAGCTTAGGGCCAGGCCTTTCCTACGAGCAGTACTTC. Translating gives CASSLGPGLSYEQYF.

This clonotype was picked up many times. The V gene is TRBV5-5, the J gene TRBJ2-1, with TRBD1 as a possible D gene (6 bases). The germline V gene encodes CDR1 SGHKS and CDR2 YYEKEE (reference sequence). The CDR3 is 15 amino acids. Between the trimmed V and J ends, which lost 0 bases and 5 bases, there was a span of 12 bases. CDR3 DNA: TGTGCCAGCAGCTTGGTAAGGACAGTGAACAATGAGCAGTTCTTC. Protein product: CASSLVRTVNNEQFF.

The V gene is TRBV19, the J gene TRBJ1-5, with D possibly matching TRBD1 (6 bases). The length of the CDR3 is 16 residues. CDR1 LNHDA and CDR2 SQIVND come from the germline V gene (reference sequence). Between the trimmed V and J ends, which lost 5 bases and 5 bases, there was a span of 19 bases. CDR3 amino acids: CASSQPRGRGDQPQHF. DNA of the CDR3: TGTGCCAGTAGTCAACCCCGAGGCAGGGGAGATCAGCCCCAGCATTTT.

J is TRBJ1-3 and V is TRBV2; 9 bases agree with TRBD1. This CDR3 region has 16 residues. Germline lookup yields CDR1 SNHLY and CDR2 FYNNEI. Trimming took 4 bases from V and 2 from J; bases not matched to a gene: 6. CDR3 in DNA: TGTGCCAGCAGTGTCGTACAGGGGGCTACTGGAAACACCATATATTTT. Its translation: CASSVVQGATGNTIYF.

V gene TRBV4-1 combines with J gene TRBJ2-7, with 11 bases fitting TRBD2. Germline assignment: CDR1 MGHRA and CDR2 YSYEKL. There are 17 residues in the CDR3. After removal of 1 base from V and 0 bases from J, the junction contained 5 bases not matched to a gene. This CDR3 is CASSQVETSGASYEQYF. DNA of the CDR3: TGCGCCAGCAGCCAAGTGGAGACTAGCGGGGCCTCCTACGAGCAGTACTTC.

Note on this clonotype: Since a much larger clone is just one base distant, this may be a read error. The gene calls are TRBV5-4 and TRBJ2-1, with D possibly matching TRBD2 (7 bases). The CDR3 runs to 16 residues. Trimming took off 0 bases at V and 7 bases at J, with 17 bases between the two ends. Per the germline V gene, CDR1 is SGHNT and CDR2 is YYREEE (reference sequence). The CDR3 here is CASSLGGGGGLNEQFF. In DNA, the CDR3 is TGTGCCAGCAGCTTGGGTGGGGGGGGGGGCCTTAATGAGCAGTTCTTC.

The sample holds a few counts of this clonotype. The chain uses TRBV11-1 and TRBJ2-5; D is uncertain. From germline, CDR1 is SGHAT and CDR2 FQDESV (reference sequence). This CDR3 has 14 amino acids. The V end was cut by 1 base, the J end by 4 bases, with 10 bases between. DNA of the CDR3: TGTGCCAGCAGCTTAGAGCAAGGACGAGAGACCCAGTACTTC. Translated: CASSLEQGRETQYF.

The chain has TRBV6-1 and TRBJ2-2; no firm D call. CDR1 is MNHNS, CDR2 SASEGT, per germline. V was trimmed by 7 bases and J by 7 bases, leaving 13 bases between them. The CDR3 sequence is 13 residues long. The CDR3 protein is CASTPGFYGELFF. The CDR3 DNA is TGTGCCAGCACCCCCGGATTCTACGGGGAGCTGTTTTTT.

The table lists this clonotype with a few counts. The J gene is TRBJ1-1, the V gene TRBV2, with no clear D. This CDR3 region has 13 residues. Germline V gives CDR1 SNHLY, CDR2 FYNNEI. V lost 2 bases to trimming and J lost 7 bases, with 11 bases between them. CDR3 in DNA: TGTGCCAGCAGTGAAATTTTACAGCATGAAGCTTTCTTT. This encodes CASSEILQHEAFF. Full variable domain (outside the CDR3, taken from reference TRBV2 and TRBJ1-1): EPEVTQTPSHQVTQMGQEVILRCVPISNHLYFYWYRQILGQKVEFLVSFYNNEISEKSEIFDDQFSVERPDGSNFTLKIRSTKLEDSAMYFCASSEILQHEAFFGQGTRLTVV.

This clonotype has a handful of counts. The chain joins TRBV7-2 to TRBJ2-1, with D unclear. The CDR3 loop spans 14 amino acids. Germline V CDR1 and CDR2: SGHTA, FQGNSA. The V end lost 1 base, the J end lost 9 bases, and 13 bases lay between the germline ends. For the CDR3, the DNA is TGTGCCAGCAGCTTAGACCCAGGATCGAGTGAGCAGTTCTTC. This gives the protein CASSLDPGSSEQFF.

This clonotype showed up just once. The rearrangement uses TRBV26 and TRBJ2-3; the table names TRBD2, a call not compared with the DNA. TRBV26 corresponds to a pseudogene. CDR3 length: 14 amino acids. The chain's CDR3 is CASTADSSADTQYF. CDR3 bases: TGTGCCAGCACCGCTGATTCTAGCGCAGATACGCAGTATTTT.

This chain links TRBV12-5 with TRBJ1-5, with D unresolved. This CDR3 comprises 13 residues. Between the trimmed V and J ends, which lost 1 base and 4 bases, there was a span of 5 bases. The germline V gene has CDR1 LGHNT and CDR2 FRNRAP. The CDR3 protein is CASGLAPNQPQHF. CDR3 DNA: TGTGCTAGTGGTTTGGCCCCAAATCAGCCCCAGCATTTT. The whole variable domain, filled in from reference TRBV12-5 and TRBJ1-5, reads DARVTQTPRHKVTEMGQEVTMRCQPILGHNTVFWYRQTMMQGLELLAYFRNRAPLDDSGMPKDRFSAEMPDATLATLKIQPSEPRDSAVYFCASGLAPNQPQHFGDGTRLSIL.

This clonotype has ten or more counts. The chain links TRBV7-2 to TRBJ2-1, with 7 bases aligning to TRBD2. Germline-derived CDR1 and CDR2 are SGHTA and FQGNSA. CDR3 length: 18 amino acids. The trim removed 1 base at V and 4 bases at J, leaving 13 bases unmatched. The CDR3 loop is CASSLEGEKRGWYNEQFF. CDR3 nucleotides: TGTGCCAGCAGCTTAGAAGGGGAGAAGCGGGGTTGGTACAATGAGCAGTTCTTC.

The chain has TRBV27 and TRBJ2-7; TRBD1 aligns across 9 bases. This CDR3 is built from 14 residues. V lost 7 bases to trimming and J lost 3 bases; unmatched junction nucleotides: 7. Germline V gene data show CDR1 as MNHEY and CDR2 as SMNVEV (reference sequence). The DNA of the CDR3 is TGTGCCAGCATGGGACAGGGAGGGGTCTACGAGCAGTACGTC. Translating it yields CASMGQGGVYEQYV.

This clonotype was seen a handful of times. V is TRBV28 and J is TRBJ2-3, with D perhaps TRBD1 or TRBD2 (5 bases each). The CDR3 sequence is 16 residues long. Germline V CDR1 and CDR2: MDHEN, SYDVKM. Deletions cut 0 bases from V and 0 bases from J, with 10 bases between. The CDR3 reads CASSLWGVTSTDTQYF. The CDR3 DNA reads TGTGCCAGCAGTTTATGGGGGGTCACTAGCACAGATACGCAGTATTTT.

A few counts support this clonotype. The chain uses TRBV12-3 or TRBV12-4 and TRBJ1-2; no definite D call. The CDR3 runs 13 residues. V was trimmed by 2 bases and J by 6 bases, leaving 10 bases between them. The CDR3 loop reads CASSLSLSDGYTF. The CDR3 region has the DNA TGTGCCAGCAGTTTATCTTTGAGTGATGGCTACACCTTC.

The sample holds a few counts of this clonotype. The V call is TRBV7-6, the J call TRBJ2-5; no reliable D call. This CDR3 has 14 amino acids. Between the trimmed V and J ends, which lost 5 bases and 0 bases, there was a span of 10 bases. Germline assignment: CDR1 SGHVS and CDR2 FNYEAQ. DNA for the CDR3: TGTGCCAGCAGCCCCAGACACTACCAAGAGACCCAGTACTTC. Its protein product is CASSPRHYQETQYF.

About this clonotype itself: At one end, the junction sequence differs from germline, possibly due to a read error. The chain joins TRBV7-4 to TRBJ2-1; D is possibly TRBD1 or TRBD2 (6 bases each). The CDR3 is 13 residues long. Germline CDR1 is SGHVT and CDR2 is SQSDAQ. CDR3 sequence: CTSSLAGEVEQFF. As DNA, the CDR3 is TGTACCAGCAGCTTAGCAGGGGAGGTCGAGCAGTTCTTC.

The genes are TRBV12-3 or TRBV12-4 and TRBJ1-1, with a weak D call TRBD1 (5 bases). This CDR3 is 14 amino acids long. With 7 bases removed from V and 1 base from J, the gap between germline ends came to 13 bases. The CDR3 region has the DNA TGTGCCAGCATCCTAGACCAGGGGAACACTGAAGCTTTCTTT. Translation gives CASILDQGNTEAFF.

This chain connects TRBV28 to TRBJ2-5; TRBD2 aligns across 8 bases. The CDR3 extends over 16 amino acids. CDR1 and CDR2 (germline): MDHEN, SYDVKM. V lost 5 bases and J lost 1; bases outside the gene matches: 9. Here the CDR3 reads CASSNRAGATQETQYF. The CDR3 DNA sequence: TGTGCCAGCAGTAATAGAGCGGGGGCAACCCAAGAGACCCAGTACTTC.